This TCR beta chain was sequenced for a study of post-analysis software for immune sequencing data (dated by TCRdb to the mid-2010s). Context from the whole study: Disease courses on record covered relapsing-remitting, secondary progressive and progressive-relapsing multiple sclerosis, though some patients had no subtype annotation. A subset of samples was prepared in parallel using single-end sample barcoding, then pooled and co-amplified after Illumina adapter ligation. The patient repertoires were set against about 12 previously published healthy control repertoires from donors whose ages ranged from roughly 6 to 27 years.

The library was made by PCR. Instrument on record: Illumina HiSeq 2500. Unique molecular identifiers were incorporated into TCR beta cDNA libraries to reduce PCR and sequencing biases. About 500,000 cDNA molecules were obtained for every 1 to 10 million input T cells, so each molecule roughly corresponded to one T cell. The same protocol used for the earlier healthy control dataset was applied to prepare and sequence the patient libraries. Within a given batch, samples were prepared together, multiplexed and sequenced on the same HiSeq lane. Under the source paper's analysis protocol: MIGEC was used to process the raw barcoded reads, and molecular identifier groups with only a single read were discarded before consensus assembly and CDR3 extraction. VDJtools was used for post-analysis of the clonotype tables, and diversity was normalized by down-sampling every dataset to the size of the smallest sample. Repertoire overlap clustering matched CDR3 amino acid but not nucleotide sequences to correct batch-related cross-sample contamination. TCRdb reran the public reads through fastp at Q25 and MiXCR, keeping productive beta chains. Under each unique CDR3 protein, matching rows form one entry showing the most common genes and DNA. TCRdb, not the authors, supplied the V and J calls. The sample table lists roughly 670,000 distinct CDR3 sequences, 59% of them with a count of one. Together, the top ten hold around 11% of the sample.

Regarding this clonotype: Its antigen is not yet known. No clone much larger than this one lies a single base away; base qualities are absent.

TCR beta repertoires were profiled from peripheral blood of about a dozen young patients with multiple sclerosis to demonstrate the VDJtools post-analysis software. Multiple sclerosis patients were children and adolescents aged about 6 to 15 years. Study-level results and caveats: Compared with controls, multiple sclerosis patients had significantly lower normalized Chao1 diversity, a finding suggesting substantial peripheral T-cell clonal expansion. Direct clustering with F measure revealed strong co-clustering of samples prepared in the same batch, which led to a batch-effect correction. The multiple sclerosis patient group was slightly younger than the control group.

The origin of this receptor is a girl aged 2 to 10 with multiple sclerosis. Sequenced material: blood.

CDR3 protein: CASNRFLGNEQYF. The nucleotide sequence is given as TGTGCCAGCAATAGATTCTTGGGGAATGAGCAGTACTTC. Recombination joined TRBV6-2 or TRBV6-3 with TRBJ2-5; there is no confident call for the D gene. The CDR3 covers 13 residues, taking in both the cysteine and the phenylalanine. Just CDR3 DNA is preserved here, 39 bases in frame from base 1. The V and J ends are trimmed by 7 bases and 11 bases, leaving 20 bases between them. The germline V gene sets CDR1 to MNHEY and CDR2 to SVGEGT.